This entry is about one TCR beta chain. Antigen: not known. This CDR3 spans 17 amino acids. From germline, CDR1 is SGHNT and CDR2 YYREEE (reference sequence). V was pared by 2 bases and J by 0 bases, with 17 bases between. This entry comes from a study of cytomegalovirus exposure and HLA in healthy donors. In the study overall: A previous analysis identified approximately 110 million unique TCR beta sequences derived from 180 million or so T cells.

The PCR made use of 60 Vbeta and 13 Jbeta primers. Only in-frame clones appear in the TCRdb table, and some are missing; sequencing was by immunoSEQ multiplex PCR. The top ten hold over 1.5% of the sample, which has 160,000 or so clones, roughly 88% seen once. General study findings and limits: Further analysis was carried out later, and it showed several of the most significant clusters appearing linked to common viral pathogens.

This receptor was taken from a woman aged 18-29 years in good health and CMV-seronegative. J is TRBJ1-1 and V is TRBV5-4; TRBD1 is a possible D gene (6 bases). The sequencing sample was made of PBMCs. The CDR3 protein is CASSFQVGAHMNTEAFF. CDR3 bases: TGTGCCAGCAGCTTTCAGGTGGGGGCTCACATGAACACTGAAGCTTTCTTT.